This T cell receptor beta chain is from a study of cytomegalovirus exposure and HLA in healthy donors (dated by TCRdb to about 2017). Regarding the complete study: An earlier analysis of fewer than 750 of the donors reported 276 Gb of sequence data and about 120 million unique TCR beta sequences obtained from approximately 180 million T cells. In a later genetic analysis, genome-wide SNP genotypes for about 55% of the roughly 670 donors were used, and that subset was treated as a discovery cohort. Every repertoire in the discovery cohort had been generated on one and the same sequencing platform. Typing coverage differed by locus: A, B, C, DRB1 and DQB1 were typed in about 629-640 donors, DQA1 in about 500, DPA1 in roughly 590, and DPB1 in just under 490. An early release that covered more than 550 HLA-typed donors contained approximately 300 gigabases of sequencing data and tens of millions of unique TCR sequences. A later analysis re-analyzed previously published TCR beta repertoires from hundreds of donors and added high-resolution HLA genotyping to study TCR occurrence patterns. To decide whether each TCR beta V gene segment behaved as functional or pseudogenic, an earlier analysis of several hundred of the donors relied on high-throughput TCR beta sequencing. Among about 400 genotyped donors of the cohort, an average of around 240,000 unique TCR beta nucleotide sequences was sequenced per donor, of which approximately 18% were non-productive. Class I and class II HLA loci were covered by the typing at four-digit resolution. The study was designed to test whether signatures of past pathogen exposure could be identified by cataloging public T cell receptors. The study used immunosequencing to profile the T cell repertoires of 666 subjects and linked those repertoires to cytomegalovirus serostatus. Four to six DR-DQ haplotypes were handled as single units for association and clustering, since linkage in the cohort was strong. The genetic ancestry cluster associated with self-reported Caucasian donors included about 81% of the roughly 400 genotyped donors. To predict cytomegalovirus infection status, the study combined high-throughput TCR immunosequencing, statistical association of individual TCRs with disease status, and machine learning. Donor age, sex, ethnicity and CMV serostatus were collected together with the repertoire data. Along with the roughly 670-subject first cohort, a separate validation cohort of around 110 different subjects was used. The later analysis used no new phenotypic data to find candidate immune exposures, relying instead on TCR beta sequences and their occurrence across donors. Study-level results and caveats: In a later analysis, most CMV-associated TCR beta chains were found to appear HLA-restricted, with HLA associations seemingly driven largely by CMV exposure. Several of the top co-occurrence clusters appeared to be linked to parvovirus B19, influenza, CMV and Epstein-Barr virus, according to a later analysis. Only TCR beta chains were sequenced in this cohort, and the absence of alpha or paired-chain data limited detectable features. The only immune exposure information available for the cohort was CMV serostatus. Because counts were too low, seventeen rarely observed V segments, including chromosome 9 orphons, were excluded from the earlier analysis of 587 of the donors. Assigning TCR associations to individual alleles was difficult when HLA alleles, especially DR and DQ, strongly co-occurred. According to a later genetic analysis, donors in an Asian-associated ancestry cluster had fewer N-insertions in productive TCRs than the approximately 670-donor mean. The study listed 164 TCR beta chains as associated with cytomegalovirus. In a later analysis, HLA-associated TCR beta chains showed more clonal expansion and lower generation probabilities than non-associated chains that were equally common. The classifier was reported to diagnose cytomegalovirus status with high specificity and sensitivity in both the original cohort and the validation cohort. According to a later analysis, TCR association rates differed among HLA loci, with DRB1 alleles showing the most associated TCRs and HLA-C alleles showing the fewest. Because the 87-base-pair reads could not distinguish some IMGT-functional V segments, including TRBV6-2 and TRBV6-3, those segments were excluded. Linkage disequilibrium might explain the correlated functional status among segregating V segments, but an unknown experimental factor could not be ruled out. Most TCR sequences were observed very rarely across donors, whereas some public TCRs were present in many individuals. According to the authors, the approach could potentially be generalized to other disease states and immunological phenotypes. A few of the identified cytomegalovirus-associated TCR beta chains were confirmed in vitro to be specific for cytomegalovirus antigens. A further reported finding was that TCR beta sequences accurately predicted the HLA-A and HLA-B alleles for most subjects in the first cohort. A cluster of highly shared sequence variants was judged likely to represent a technical artifact of the sequencing pipeline. In an earlier analysis of more than 450 of the donors, most TCR beta V segments were observed in productive rearrangements about 90% or about 30% of the time, broadly matching IMGT annotations. Because some donors lacked HLA typing at each locus, the association tests relied only on the typed subset. At a false discovery rate of 0.05, a later analysis linked around 17,000 TCR beta sequences to specific HLA alleles. Roughly uniform sequencing depth across donors was assumed in presence/absence analyses, although this assumption may not hold. V-gene and J-gene trimming of TCR beta chains was associated with a missense DCLRE1C variant in a later genetic analysis, and the association was replicated in an independent cohort.

Library prep was done by the immunoSEQ multiplex PCR assay. The multiplex PCR relied on a mix of 60 forward primers for TCR Vbeta segments and 13 reverse primers for TCR Jbeta segments. The CDR3 region of rearranged TCR beta genes was amplified from genomic DNA with a multiplex PCR assay. The amplified TCR beta libraries were sequenced on the Illumina HiSeq System as 87-base-pair reads. Regarding the original processing steps: A later analysis counted approximately 74 million unique TCR beta chains across the approximately 700 repertoires, and approximately 11 million of these chains were shared by at least two donors. Raw reads were error-corrected and collapsed into unique sequences with a nearest-neighbor algorithm that merged closely related sequences to remove PCR and sequencing errors. Alignment of CDR3 sequences to IMGT reference sequences was used to assign V, D and J gene segments. For a sequence to be retained, at least a six-nucleotide match to both a V gene segment and a J gene segment was required. A rearrangement counted as productive if the CDR3 had no stop codons and remained in frame with V and J, and every other rearrangement counted as non-productive. CDR3 was defined according to IMGT convention as the region running from the second conserved V-encoded cysteine to the conserved J-encoded phenylalanine. In an earlier analysis of some 550 of the donors, sequences lacking an unambiguous match to a single V gene segment were excluded. In an earlier analysis of a few hundred of the donors, V segments were called functional above 56.7% productive rearrangements and were called segregating when the between-donor standard deviation exceeded 5%. A statistical classification framework was built for diagnosing cytomegalovirus status from the catalog of TCR beta chain sequences. In a later analysis, V and J genes were assigned by comparing TCR nucleotide sequences against IMGT/GENE-DB human TR gene sequences. Using the TCRdist pipeline, a later analysis assigned CDR3 sequences along with most-parsimonious VDJ recombination scenarios. In a later analysis, every TCR beta chain was defined by the combination of its CDR3 amino acid sequence and its V-gene family, and reads without a unique V-gene family were dropped. To address suspected cross-contamination and a sequencing artifact, a later analysis removed roughly 640 highly shared, low-generation-probability nucleotide sequences. A later analysis calculated a clonal expansion index for each public chain from normalized within-repertoire ranks of inferred template counts. In a later analysis, generation probabilities were computed using a VDJ recombination model fitted to out-of-frame rearrangements, and the results were checked against IGoR. In a later analysis, TCR-TCR, TCR-HLA and TCR-CMV co-occurrence was scored with hypergeometric tests, and a repertoire-size bias correction was applied to TCR pairs. False discovery rates were estimated in a later analysis by permuting HLA or CMV assignments 20 times. In a later analysis, co-occurring TCRs were grouped with DBSCAN, and TCRdist sequence similarity was added when clustering was performed within HLA-allele-positive subsets. Repertoires with fewer than 30,000 or more than 120,000 public chains were left out of co-occurrence clustering, as were a handful of repertoires with anomalous nucleotide sharing. In TCRdb, the immuneACCESS table is reduced to in-frame sequences with V and J assigned. These tables do not hold every clone; where another copy was compared, an unresolved V gene accounts for under half, and the others remain unexplained. V and J calls and clone size come straight from that table; D and trimming were deduced from the DNA. In all, the sample holds approximately 90,000 clones, and 60% to 80% of those were seen once. The ten largest account for 6.3% of the sample.

On this clone itself: Its antigen is not yet known. No base quality values were provided; no much bigger clone lies one nucleotide off.

The cohort was made up of 666 healthy bone marrow donors. At the time of sampling, all cohort members were nominally healthy, though unrecorded immune exposures were likely present. The donor was CMV seronegative and belonged to the group of under 400 seronegative cohort members. Each donor provided a peripheral blood sample, and peripheral blood mononuclear cells were used for TCR beta sequencing. The Qiagen DNeasy Blood Extraction Kit was used to extract genomic DNA from the blood cell samples. CDR1 LNHDA and CDR2 SQIVND are derived from the germline V gene (reference sequence). Trimming costs V 3 bases and J 2 bases, and their ends lie 13 bases apart. The CDR3 runs 15 amino acids, cysteine and phenylalanine included. Only the CDR3 DNA is retained, 45 bases long and in frame from the first base.

The rearranged chain carries TRBV19 and TRBJ2-5; 6 matching bases give a weak D call of TRBD1. The sequencing sample was made of PBMCs. This receptor was identified in a woman aged 25 to 39 in good health and CMV-seronegative. The CDR3 protein sequence reads: CASSISGDGQETQYF. The DNA sequence reads TGTGCCAGTAGTATTTCAGGGGACGGGCAAGAGACCCAGTACTTC.